The 11 T cell receptor beta chains in this list originate from one sample, sequenced in a study of cytomegalovirus exposure and HLA in healthy donors. Primers included in the PCR were 60 Vbeta and 13 Jbeta primers. TCRdb's table, derived via immunoSEQ multiplex PCR, lists solely in-frame clones and lacks some. In the table there are 160,000 or so clones, approximately 78% of which are singletons. Sequencing was carried out using PBMCs. These receptors were collected from a human donor in good health.

The gene calls are TRBV9 and TRBJ2-5; 8 positions agree with TRBD1. Germline assignment: CDR1 SGDLS and CDR2 YYNGEE. CDR3 length: 15 residues. The V and J ends lost 0 bases and 1 base, in that order; junction bases with no gene match: 2. This CDR3 reads CASSVGTGSQETQYF. Here the CDR3 DNA reads TGTGCCAGCAGCGTAGGGACAGGGAGCCAAGAGACCCAGTACTTC.

The chain has TRBV7-9 and TRBJ1-1, with no clear D. This CDR3 comprises 15 residues. Germline V lookup: CDR1 SEHNR, CDR2 FQNEAQ (reference sequence). Between the trimmed V and J ends, which lost 4 bases and 4 bases, there was a span of 16 bases. The CDR3: CASSSHRSPATEAFF. The CDR3 DNA follows: TGTGCCAGCAGCTCGCATAGATCTCCTGCCACTGAAGCTTTCTTT.

The rearrangement uses TRBV15 and TRBJ1-1; unclear D gene. The CDR3 contains 15 residues. Germline V gene data show CDR1 as LNHNV and CDR2 as YYDKDF (reference sequence). V was shortened by 0 bases and J by 2 bases, with 10 bases between the two germline ends. The chain's CDR3 is CATSRDSEGNTEAFF. The CDR3 region has the DNA TGTGCCACCAGCAGAGATTCGGAGGGCAACACTGAAGCTTTCTTT.

The chain is built from TRBV6-1 and TRBJ2-2; 8 bases line up with TRBD2. This CDR3 region has 15 residues. V trimming: 6 bases; J trimming: 5 bases; junction bases outside the gene matches: 8. Looked up from germline, CDR1 is MNHNS and CDR2 is SASEGT. The CDR3 region is CASSREGGLTGELFF. DNA for the CDR3: TGTGCCAGCAGCCGGGAGGGGGGGTTAACCGGGGAGCTGTTTTTT.

This chain links TRBV20-1 with TRBJ2-3, with unresolved D. Germline CDR1 and CDR2: DFQATT and SNEGSKA (reference sequence). V lost 2 bases to trimming and J lost 6 bases, with 6 bases between them. This CDR3 spans 11 amino acids. CDR3 nucleotides: TGCAGTGCTAGAATTATGGATACGCAGTATTTT. Translation gives CSARIMDTQYF.

The rearrangement links TRBV7-3 to TRBJ1-6, with TRBD1 as a possible D gene (5 bases). V dropped 0 bases and J dropped 7 bases, with 13 bases sitting between them. Per the germline V gene, CDR1 is SGHTA and CDR2 is FQGTGA. CDR3 length: 16 amino acids. CDR3 DNA: TGTGCCAGCAGCTTAACCGCCCGCGGGGGGAATTCACCCCTCCACTTT. Its translation is CASSLTARGGNSPLHF.

This clone appeared a single time. This sequence joins TRBV9 and TRBJ2-1; D gene ambiguous. The CDR3 consists of 12 residues. Deletions cut 0 bases from V and 9 bases from J, with 7 bases between. Germline-derived CDR1 and CDR2 are SGDLS and YYNGEE. The DNA for the CDR3 is TGTGCCAGCAGCGTAGTAGAGCTTGAGCAGTTCTTC. Its protein product is CASSVVELEQFF.

V gene TRBV6-5 combines with J gene TRBJ1-3; weak D call: TRBD1 (5 bases). The germline CDR1 and CDR2 sequences are MNHEY and SVGAGI. The CDR3 contains 15 residues. V was clipped by 0 bases and J by 0 bases, with 6 bases between them. CDR3: CASSYSGPSGNTIYF. The CDR3 coding sequence is TGTGCCAGCAGTTACTCGGGGCCCTCTGGAAACACCATATATTTT.

The chain joins TRBV7-6 to TRBJ1-4; TRBD1 is a possible D gene (5 bases). The CDR3 has 13 residues. The germline V and J ends were trimmed by 5 bases and 10 bases, with 14 bases remaining between them. Per germline, CDR1 SGHVS and CDR2 FNYEAQ. This CDR3 reads CASSPLQGGKLFF. For the CDR3, the DNA is TGTGCCAGCAGCCCGCTGCAGGGAGGAAAACTGTTTTTT.

J is TRBJ1-5 and V is TRBV7-8; 8 bases match TRBD1. V shed 5 bases and J 2 bases; nucleotides not matched to a gene: 5. Germline-derived CDR1 and CDR2 are SGHVS and FQNEAQ. CDR3 length equals 15 residues. Here the CDR3 reads CASSPLDRGNQPQHF. DNA of the CDR3: TGTGCCAGCAGCCCGCTGGACAGGGGCAATCAGCCCCAGCATTTT.

CDR3 bases: TGTGCCAGCAGCCCTCCCCGTGGCAGGGGCTACGAGCAGTACTTC. Translated, it gives CASSPPRGRGYEQYF. This sequence joins TRBV7-8 and TRBJ2-7; D might be TRBD1 (6 bases). The CDR3 totals 15 residues. V lost 5 bases and J lost 3, with 17 bases in between. In germline, CDR1 is SGHVS, CDR2 FQNEAQ. Together with reference TRBV7-8 and TRBJ2-7, the CDR3 gives the full variable domain: GAGVSQSPRYKVAKRGQDVALRCDPISGHVSLFWYQQALGQGPEFLTYFQNEAQLDKSGLPSDRFFAERPEGSVSTLKIQRTQQEDSAVYLCASSPPRGRGYEQYFGPGTRLTVT.